This T cell receptor beta chain was recorded in a study of shared clonotypes between healthy human individuals. Study-level information: The donors, a couple of women and three men, were aged 18 to 49. Study observations and caveats: Naive subsets generally had larger estimated richness than memory subsets.

On this clone: Its antigen is not identified.

TCRdb's copy holds only in-frame clones and misses some; the assay was immunoSEQ multiplex PCR. The data hold 70,000 to 95,000 clones, with roughly two thirds observed a single time. This CDR3 region has 16 residues. Germline V CDR1 and CDR2: SGDLS, YYNGEE. Between the trimmed V and J ends, which lost 0 bases and 4 bases, there was a span of 14 bases. The J gene is TRBJ2-1, the V gene TRBV9; possibly TRBD2 for D (6 bases). What was sequenced was memory CD8+ T cells sorted from blood. Stated subset: CD45RO+ cells pooled with CCR7-negative TemRA cells. The TCR comes from a man aged 25-40 years in good health. The CDR3 reads CASSVGGGTFYNEQFF. The CDR3 nucleotides are TGTGCCAGCAGCGTAGGCGGCGGGACCTTTTACAATGAGCAGTTCTTC. Based on the CDR3 plus reference TRBV9 and TRBJ2-1, the full variable domain is DSGVTQTPKHLITATGQRVTLRCSPRSGDLSVYWYQQSLDQGLQFLIQYYNGEERAKGNILERFSAQQFPDLHSELNLSSLELGDSALYFCASSVGGGTFYNEQFFGPGTRLTVL.